This TCR beta chain comes out of a study of T-cell reconstitution after alpha-beta-depleted transplantation in children. Unique molecular identifiers were incorporated when the TCRbeta library was constructed. MiXCR, run by TCRdb on the PCR reads, gives a single entry per CDR3 protein. The profile shows some 640,000 distinct CDR3 sequences, around 16% of them singletons. This clonotype showed up just once. The CDR3 consists of 15 residues. V was pared by 4 bases and J by 2 bases, with 10 bases of the junction left unmatched. The germline V gene has CDR1 SQVTM and CDR2 ANQGSEA. This clonotype was obtained from a human donor who donated a stem cell graft to a child with acute myeloid leukemia. The V gene is TRBV29-1, the J gene TRBJ1-2, with TRBD1 matching 7 bases. The sample here was PBMCs from the stem cell graft donor, taken from the stem cell graft. The CDR3 loop is CSVVDRKRGNYGYTF. In nucleotides, the CDR3 is TGCAGCGTTGTGGACAGGAAAAGGGGGAACTATGGCTACACCTTC. Full variable domain (outside the CDR3, taken from reference TRBV29-1 and TRBJ1-2): SAVISQKPSRDICQRGTSLTIQCQVDSQVTMMFWYRQQPGQSLTLIATANQGSEATYESGFVIDKFPISRPNLTFSTLTVSNMSPEDSSIYLCSVVDRKRGNYGYTFGSGTRLTVV.